Shown below are 5 T cell receptor beta chains from a single sample sequenced in a study of cytomegalovirus exposure and HLA in healthy donors. With 60 Vbeta and 13 Jbeta primers, the PCR was carried out. The method was immunoSEQ multiplex PCR; TCRdb's version includes in-frame clones alone and lacks a portion of them. The sample shows about 160,000 clones, around 74% of them seen only once. The sequencing sample was made of PBMCs. These receptors were obtained from a female donor in good health and CMV-seronegative.

The chain recombines TRBV25-1 with TRBJ2-2, with TRBD1 identical over 7 bases. Germline values: CDR1 MGHDK, CDR2 SYGVNS. The CDR3 consists of 14 residues. J gave up 6 bases and V 8 bases, and 9 bases lay outside the gene matches. CDR3 loop: CASRLDRPPGELFF. The CDR3 DNA follows: TGTGCCAGCCGCCTGGACAGGCCCCCCGGGGAGCTGTTTTTT.

The V and J genes are TRBV12-5 and TRBJ2-3, with 11 bases lining up with TRBD2. Germline loops: CDR1 LGHNT, CDR2 FRNRAP. CDR3 length: 18 amino acids. The trim removed 1 base at V and 2 bases at J, leaving 8 bases unmatched. The CDR3 DNA is TGTGCTAGTGGTTTGGCCCAACTAGCGGGAGCGGCCACAGATACGCAGTATTTT. Translating it yields CASGLAQLAGAATDTQYF.

The V and J genes are TRBV5-4 and TRBJ2-5; D remains unclear. CDR1 is SGHNT and CDR2 is YYREEE in the germline V gene (reference sequence). Trimming took 4 bases from V and 2 from J, leaving 15 bases between them. The CDR3 contains 15 residues. CDR3 protein: CASSPEVQPQETQYF. CDR3 sequence (DNA): TGTGCCAGCAGCCCTGAGGTTCAGCCTCAAGAGACCCAGTACTTC. Complete variable domain (other parts from reference TRBV5-4 and TRBJ2-5): ETGVTQSPTHLIKTRGQQVTLRCSSQSGHNTVSWYQQALGQGPQFIFQYYREEENGRGNFPPRFSGLQFPNYSSELNVNALELDDSALYLCASSPEVQPQETQYFGPGTRLLVL.

This chain joins TRBV15 and TRBJ2-7; 9 bases map to TRBD1. There are 17 residues in the CDR3. V lost 1 base, J lost 9 bases, and 16 bases stayed unmatched. CDR1 LNHNV and CDR2 YYDKDF come from the germline V gene (reference sequence). The CDR3 protein is CATSRAANRGLPPAQYF. In DNA, the CDR3 is TGTGCCACCAGCAGAGCGGCAAACAGGGGGCTACCCCCTGCGCAGTACTTC.

The V gene is TRBV6-5, the J gene TRBJ2-7; weak D call: TRBD1 (6 bases). V lost 6 bases and J 3 bases, leaving 15 bases between the germline ends. Germline loops: CDR1 MNHEY, CDR2 SVGAGI. This CDR3 is built from 14 residues. This CDR3 reads CASRPGTTFYEQYF. CDR3 sequence (DNA): TGTGCCAGCAGACCCGGGACAACCTTCTACGAGCAGTACTTC.